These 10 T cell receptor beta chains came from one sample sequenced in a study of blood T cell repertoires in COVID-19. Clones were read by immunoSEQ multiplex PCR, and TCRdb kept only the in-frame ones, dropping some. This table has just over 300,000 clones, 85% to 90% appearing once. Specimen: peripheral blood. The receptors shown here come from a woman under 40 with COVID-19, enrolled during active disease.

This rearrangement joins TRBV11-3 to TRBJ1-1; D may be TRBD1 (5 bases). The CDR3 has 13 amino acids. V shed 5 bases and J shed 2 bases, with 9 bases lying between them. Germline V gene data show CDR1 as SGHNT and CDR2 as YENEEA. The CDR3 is CASSDRRNTEAFF. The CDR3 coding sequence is TGTGCCAGCAGCGACAGACGAAACACTGAAGCTTTCTTT.

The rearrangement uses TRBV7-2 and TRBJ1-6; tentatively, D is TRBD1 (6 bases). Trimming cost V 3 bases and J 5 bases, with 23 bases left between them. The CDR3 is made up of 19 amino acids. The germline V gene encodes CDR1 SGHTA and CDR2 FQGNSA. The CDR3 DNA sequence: TGTGCCAGCAGCTTCAACCCCCTTGTACAGGGACGGCATAATTCACCCCTCCACTTT. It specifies CASSFNPLVQGRHNSPLHF.

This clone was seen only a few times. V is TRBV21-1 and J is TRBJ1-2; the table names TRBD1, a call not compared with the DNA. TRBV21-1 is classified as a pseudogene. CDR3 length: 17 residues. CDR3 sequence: CASSKRRRGRRYYGYTF. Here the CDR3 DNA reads TGTGCCAGCAGCAAAAGACGCAGGGGGCGACGGTACTATGGCTACACCTTC.

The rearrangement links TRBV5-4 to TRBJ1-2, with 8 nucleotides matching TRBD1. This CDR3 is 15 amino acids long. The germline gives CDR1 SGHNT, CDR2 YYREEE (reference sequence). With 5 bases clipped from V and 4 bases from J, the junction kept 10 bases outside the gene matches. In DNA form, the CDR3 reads TGTGCCAGCAGGATGGCCGGGACAGGAGCCTATGGCTACACCTTC. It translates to CASRMAGTGAYGYTF.

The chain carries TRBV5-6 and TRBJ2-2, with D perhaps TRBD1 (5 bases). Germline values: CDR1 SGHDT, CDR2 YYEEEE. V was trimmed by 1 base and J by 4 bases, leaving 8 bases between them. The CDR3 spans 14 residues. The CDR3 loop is CASSLRQGTGELFF. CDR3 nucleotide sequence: TGTGCCAGCAGCTTGCGGCAGGGCACCGGGGAGCTGTTTTTT.

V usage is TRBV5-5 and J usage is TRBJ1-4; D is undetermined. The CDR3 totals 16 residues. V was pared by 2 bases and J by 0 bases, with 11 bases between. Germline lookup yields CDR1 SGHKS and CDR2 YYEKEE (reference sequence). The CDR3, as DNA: TGTGCCAGCAGCTTTTCGTTTGCGACAACTAATGAAAAACTGTTTTTT. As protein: CASSFSFATTNEKLFF. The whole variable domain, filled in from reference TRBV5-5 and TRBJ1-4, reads DAGVTQSPTHLIKTRGQQVTLRCSPISGHKSVSWYQQVLGQGPQFIFQYYEKEERGRGNFPDRFSARQFPNYSSELNVNALLLGDSALYLCASSFSFATTNEKLFFGSGTQLSVL.

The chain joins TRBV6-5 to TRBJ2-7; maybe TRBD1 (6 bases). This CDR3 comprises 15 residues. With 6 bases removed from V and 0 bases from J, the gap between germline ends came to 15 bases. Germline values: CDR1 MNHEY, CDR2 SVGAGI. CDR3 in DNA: TGTGCCAGCAGAGAGCTAGAGGGGGACTCCTACGAGCAGTACTTC. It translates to CASRELEGDSYEQYF.

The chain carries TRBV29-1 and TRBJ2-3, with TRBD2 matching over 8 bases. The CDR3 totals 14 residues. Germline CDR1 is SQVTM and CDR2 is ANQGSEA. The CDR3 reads CTVGRAGATSTQYF. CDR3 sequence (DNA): TGCACCGTAGGTAGAGCGGGGGCCACCAGTACGCAGTATTTT.

Here the CDR3 reads CAIHWRVPLNYGYTF. The CDR3 DNA reads TGTGCCATTCATTGGCGGGTTCCACTAAACTATGGCTACACCTTC. The J gene is TRBJ1-2, the V gene TRBV7-2; D gene ambiguous. Germline V lookup: CDR1 SGHTA, CDR2 FQGNSA. The CDR3 sequence is 15 residues long. V lost 10 bases and J lost 2, with 20 bases in between.

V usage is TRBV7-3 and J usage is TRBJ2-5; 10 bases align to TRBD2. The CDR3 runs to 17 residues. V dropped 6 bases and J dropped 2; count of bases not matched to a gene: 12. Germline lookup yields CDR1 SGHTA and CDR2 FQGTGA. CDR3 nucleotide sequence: TGTGCCAGCAGTTCCCAAGCGGGGGGGCTCCCTCAAGAGACCCAGTACTTC. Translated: CASSSQAGGLPQETQYF. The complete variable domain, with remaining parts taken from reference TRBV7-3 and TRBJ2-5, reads GAGVSQTPSNKVTEKGKYVELRCDPISGHTALYWYRQSLGQGPEFLIYFQGTGAADDSGLPNDRFFAVRPEGSVSTLKIQRTERGDSAVYLCASSSQAGGLPQETQYFGPGTRLLVL.